This T cell receptor (beta chain) was retrieved from a study of CD8+ T cells in alopecia areata. This CDR3 is 14 amino acids long. Looked up from germline, CDR1 is MNHEY and CDR2 is SMNVEV (reference sequence). Trimming stripped 7 bases from V and 4 bases from J, with 16 bases between. A note on this clone: Its antigen is currently unknown.

In each case, RNA was isolated and then reverse transcribed into cDNA as the sequencing template. Clones were sequenced by immunoSEQ multiplex PCR, and TCRdb holds only the in-frame ones, with some missing. The repertoire holds around 300,000 clones, with 60% as singletons. Sample treatment: oral pan-JAK inhibitor, 5-10 mg twice daily. Study outcomes and limitations: Mice showed TCR sharing more clearly than patients did, possibly owing to HLA. A great number of expanded lesional clones endured in scalp and blood during tofacitinib.

Sequences were derived from CD4+ T cells sorted from blood, sampled at week 52, from a patient treated with tofacitinib. The receptor comes from a human donor with alopecia areata. J is TRBJ2-5 and V is TRBV27; D gene ambiguous. CDR3 sequence reads: CASKPTRIGETQYF. CDR3 coding DNA: TGTGCCAGCAAACCGACAAGAATAGGAGAGACCCAGTACTTC.